In its sample, the clone carrying this T cell receptor (beta chain) was seen a few times. What it binds is not known. Since the library was made to target alpha chains, this beta chain is a stray read and its abundance is not meaningful. Germline loops: CDR1 KGHSH, CDR2 LQKENI. The length of the CDR3 is 15 residues. V gave up 3 bases and J gave up 5 bases, with 14 bases separating them. The record originates from a study of spatial heterogeneity in lung cancer. Study-wide points: Tumoral mutation counts were tracked by counts of expanded intratumoral alpha and beta TCRs.

Time point indicated: sample taken at primary tumor resection. Untreated early-stage non-small cell lung cancer patients, approximately 79 in total, were the donors. Whole RNA was taken from tumor, nontumor lung or frozen PBMC; it was then sequenced unsorted. TCRdb independently ran MiXCR on the 5' RACE reads; one entry per CDR3 protein. The table includes over 6,500 distinct CDR3 sequences, roughly 12% detected once. This receptor was taken from a male donor with early-stage non-small cell lung cancer. The V gene is TRBV18, the J gene TRBJ1-5; D may be TRBD1 (5 bases). The specimen was lung tumor tissue, collected at surgery. Here the CDR3 DNA reads TGTGCCAGCTCACCGGGGGTTAGCCGTGATCAGCCCCAGCATTTT. It specifies CASSPGVSRDQPQHF.